What follows are 15 T cell receptor beta chains derived from one specimen sequenced in a study of regulatory T cells in long-lasting Graves disease. HTBI primers from iRepertoire and Arm-PCR of CDR3 regions yielded the TCR beta libraries. TCRdb reprocessed the multiplex PCR reads with MiXCR, giving one entry per CDR3 protein. The sample lists around 360,000 distinct CDR3 sequences; roughly 15% were seen once. Specified time point: newly diagnosed GD, antithyroid drugs for less than 3 months. PBMCs provided the RNA from which the TCR library was made. This same sample was also taken into another study, of T cells in Graves' hyperthyroidism and ophthalmopathy.

Sequencing used peripheral blood mononuclear cells (PBMCs), obtained at new diagnosis, from a patient treated with antithyroid drugs. These receptors originate from a woman aged 18-29 years with Graves disease.

This clonotype occurred many times. The V call is TRBV10-3, the J call TRBJ2-2; 7 bases align to TRBD1. V lost 6 bases to trimming and J lost 0 bases; unmatched junction nucleotides: 4. Germline values: CDR1 ENHRY, CDR2 SYGVKD. The CDR3 loop spans 15 amino acids. This chain's CDR3 is CAISGDRANTGELFF. The CDR3 coding sequence is TGTGCCATCAGCGGCGACAGGGCGAACACCGGGGAGCTGTTTTTT.

This clonotype was detected ten times or more. The chain has TRBV7-3 and TRBJ2-1, with 7 nucleotides matching TRBD1. Germline V gene lookup returns CDR1 SGHTA and CDR2 FQGTGA. With 2 bases clipped from V and 7 bases from J, the junction kept 2 bases outside the gene matches. This CDR3 region has 13 residues. CDR3 sequence (DNA): TGTGCCAGCAGCTTAGACAGGGAGAATGAGCAGTTCTTC. Amino acids: CASSLDRENEQFF.

This clonotype was seen at least ten times. V and J are TRBV28 and TRBJ2-3; 11 nucleotides align to TRBD2. Germline lookup yields CDR1 MDHEN and CDR2 SYDVKM. The V and J ends lost 3 bases and 2 bases, in that order; junction bases with no gene match: 4. The CDR3 has 16 residues. The CDR3: CASSLLAGGDTDTQYF. CDR3 in DNA: TGTGCCAGCAGTTTGCTAGCGGGGGGAGACACAGATACGCAGTATTTT.

This clonotype was observed a handful of times. The chain is built from TRBV4-1 and TRBJ2-1; D is undetermined. In germline, CDR1 is MGHRA, CDR2 YSYEKL. The CDR3 totals 14 residues. V was pared by 1 base and J by 8 bases, with 12 bases between. CDR3 sequence: CASSQAGRIDEQFF. The CDR3 DNA sequence: TGCGCCAGCAGCCAAGCCGGACGTATAGATGAGCAGTTCTTC.

This clonotype was observed many times. This clone may be a read error of a much larger clone one base away. This rearrangement joins TRBV6-2 or TRBV6-3 to TRBJ2-7; the D is unclear. The V and J ends lost 2 bases and 2 bases respectively, with 7 bases between them. This CDR3 is built from 13 residues. Looked up from germline, CDR1 is MNHEY and CDR2 is SVGEGT. The CDR3 nucleotides are TGTGCCAGCAGTTACGGGCAGACCTACGAGCAGTACTTC. Protein: CASSYGQTYEQYF.

This clonotype was counted many times. The chain carries TRBV6-1 and TRBJ1-1, with no clear D. CDR1 and CDR2 from the germline V gene are MNHNS and SASEGT. The CDR3 runs to 13 residues. V dropped 3 bases and J dropped 2 bases, with 7 bases sitting between them. CDR3 DNA: TGTGCCAGCAGTGATTATGGTAACACTGAAGCTTTCTTT. This sequence encodes CASSDYGNTEAFF.

The V and J genes are TRBV27 and TRBJ1-1; TRBD1 might be the D (6 bases). The germline V gene has CDR1 MNHEY and CDR2 SMNVEV (reference sequence). V lost 2 bases and J lost 4, with 8 bases in between. The CDR3 has 13 amino acids. CDR3 amino acids: CASSLRGPTEAFF. The CDR3 nucleotides are TGTGCCAGCAGTTTACGGGGGCCCACTGAAGCTTTCTTT.

This clonotype was observed many times. The rearrangement links TRBV28 to TRBJ1-2; D gene ambiguous. This CDR3 is 15 amino acids long. The V gene lost 1 base and the J gene lost 3 bases, with 12 bases spanning the gap. Germline V gives CDR1 MDHEN, CDR2 SYDVKM. The CDR3 nucleotides read TGTGCCAGCAGTTTATCGGCCGGGTACGACTATGGCTACACCTTC. It specifies CASSLSAGYDYGYTF.

In its sample, this clonotype was seen many times. The V gene is TRBV13, the J gene TRBJ1-2; no reliable D call. CDR3 size: 16 residues. In germline, CDR1 is PRHDT, CDR2 FYEKMQ (reference sequence). Trimming pared 5 bases from V and 1 base from J, leaving 17 bases between. This chain's CDR3 is CASSPQAADVNYGYTF. The CDR3 nucleotides read TGTGCCAGCAGCCCGCAGGCGGCGGACGTTAACTATGGCTACACCTTC.

V gene TRBV29-1 combines with J gene TRBJ1-4, with D maybe TRBD1 (6 bases). Per germline, CDR1 SQVTM and CDR2 ANQGSEA. The CDR3 is made up of 15 amino acids. V was cut by 7 bases and J by 7 bases, with 22 bases left in between. As DNA, the CDR3 is TGCAGCGCTATTGAACAGGGCGGGAGGGGTGAAAAACTGTTTTTT. As protein: CSAIEQGGRGEKLFF.

This clonotype was seen repeatedly, ten times or more. The V and J genes are TRBV20-1 and TRBJ2-1, with D possibly TRBD1 on 5 matching bases. CDR1 is DFQATT, CDR2 SNEGSKA, per germline (reference sequence). V lost 1 base, J lost 6 bases, and 22 bases lay in between. The CDR3 totals 17 residues. This chain's CDR3 is CSARVVTANLYSNEQFF. CDR3 sequence (DNA): TGCAGTGCTAGAGTCGTGACAGCCAATTTGTATAGCAATGAGCAGTTCTTC.

A few counts support this clonotype. The CDR3, as DNA: TGCGCCAGCAGCTCCCGGACAGGGGAATCACCCCTCCACTTT. Protein sequence: CASSSRTGESPLHF. The chain carries TRBV5-1 and TRBJ1-6, with TRBD1 identical over 9 bases. CDR1 and CDR2 (germline): SGHRS, YFSETQ. J was trimmed by 10 bases and V by 3 bases; bases with no gene match: 5. The CDR3 extends over 14 amino acids.

The chain couples TRBV2 to TRBJ1-2; 7 bases match TRBD1. Germline lookup yields CDR1 SNHLY and CDR2 FYNNEI. The CDR3 runs 17 residues. V was pared by 5 bases and J by 6 bases, with 18 bases of the junction left unmatched. The CDR3 region is CASSLSGTAKRRNGYTF. The DNA of the CDR3 is TGTGCCAGCAGTTTGTCCGGGACAGCCAAAAGGAGAAATGGCTACACCTTC. The entire variable domain, with the rest obtained from reference TRBV2 and TRBJ1-2, is as follows: EPEVTQTPSHQVTQMGQEVILRCVPISNHLYFYWYRQILGQKVEFLVSFYNNEISEKSEIFDDQFSVERPDGSNFTLKIRSTKLEDSAMYFCASSLSGTAKRRNGYTFGSGTRLTVV.

This clonotype was found many times. The chain is built from TRBV27 and TRBJ1-6; D is ambiguous. The CDR3 length is 13 residues. Germline V gene sequence: CDR1 MNHEY, CDR2 SMNVEV (reference sequence). Trimming stripped 6 bases from V and 7 bases from J, with 10 bases between. The CDR3 loop reads CASSEGQNSPLHF. CDR3 bases: TGTGCCAGCAGCGAAGGCCAAAATTCACCCCTCCACTTT.

This clonotype showed up many times. The chain carries TRBV30 and TRBJ2-6, with D perhaps matching TRBD1 (6 bases). Per germline, CDR1 GTSNPN and CDR2 SVGIG (reference sequence). V was cut by 7 bases and J by 2 bases, with 9 bases left in between. The CDR3 spans 13 residues. The CDR3 nucleotides read TGTGCCTCGGACAGCGCTGGGGCCAACGTCCTGACTTTC. Translation: CASDSAGANVLTF.